One and the same sample provided the 6 T cell receptor beta chains below, sequenced in a study of cytomegalovirus exposure and HLA in healthy donors (dated by TCRdb to about 2017). Library preparation employed the immunoSEQ multiplex PCR assay. A mixture of 60 forward primers for TCR Vbeta segments and 13 reverse primers for TCR Jbeta segments was used in the multiplex PCR. Drawn from immuneACCESS, this table holds only the in-frame rearrangements with V and J called that TCRdb kept. Clones are partly lost; checked studies trace under half to an unresolved V gene and leave the rest unexplained. The sample includes roughly 110,000 clones, with 60% to 80% observed a single time. Clones ranked in the top ten supply roughly 5.9% of the sample. Specimen: PBMCs. These receptors were obtained from a woman aged 25 to 39 in good health and CMV-seropositive.

The rearrangement uses TRBV6-5 and TRBJ1-1, with D unresolved. CDR1 is MNHEY, CDR2 SVGAGI, per germline. The CDR3 extends over 15 amino acids. V lost 11 bases to trimming and J lost 3 bases, with 22 bases between them. Written as DNA, the CDR3 is TGTGCCTCGGTGGATTCGGGTAACCTACACACTGAAGCTTTCTTT. Amino acid sequence: CASVDSGNLHTEAFF.

This clone was observed a few times. The chain uses TRBV5-1 and TRBJ1-2, with D possibly matching TRBD1 (6 bases). Between the trimmed V and J ends, which lost 0 bases and 11 bases, there was a span of 17 bases. CDR1 SGHRS and CDR2 YFSETQ come from the germline V gene. CDR3 length equals 14 residues. The DNA of the CDR3 is TGCGCCAGCAGCTTGGGCGAGAAAGAAAGGGGGTACACCTTC. Translating it yields CASSLGEKERGYTF.

The CDR3 region is CASSLDRGGEANTEAFF. For the CDR3, the DNA is TGTGCCAGCAGCCTCGACCGGGGTGGGGAGGCGAACACTGAAGCTTTCTTT. This chain joins TRBV5-4 and TRBJ1-1, with D uncertain. The CDR3 has 17 amino acids. The V gene's germline CDR1 is SGHNT and CDR2 YYREEE (reference sequence). The V and J ends lost 4 bases and 1 base respectively, with 20 bases between them.

This sequence joins TRBV7-9 and TRBJ1-4; D ambiguous. The CDR3 is 12 amino acids. Per the germline V gene, CDR1 is SEHNR and CDR2 is FQNEAQ (reference sequence). The V end was cut by 6 bases, the J end by 3 bases, with 5 bases between. This CDR3 is CASRASNEKLFF. In DNA form, the CDR3 reads TGTGCCAGCAGGGCTTCTAATGAAAAACTGTTTTTT.

The V gene is TRBV18, the J gene TRBJ1-2; D gene uncertain. This CDR3 spans 13 amino acids. With 6 bases removed from V and 2 bases from J, the gap between germline ends came to 10 bases. Germline assignment: CDR1 KGHSH and CDR2 LQKENI. CDR3 loop: CASSITENYGYTF. The CDR3 bases are TGTGCCAGCTCGATAACAGAGAACTATGGCTACACCTTC.

This rearrangement joins TRBV5-4 to TRBJ2-2; the D gene is possibly TRBD2 (6 bases). This CDR3 contains 13 residues. The germline V gene has CDR1 SGHNT and CDR2 YYREEE (reference sequence). The V and J ends lost 2 bases and 6 bases respectively, with 8 bases between them. The CDR3 DNA follows: TGTGCCAGCAGCTTTAGCGGCCCCGGGGAGCTGTTTTTT. This sequence encodes CASSFSGPGELFF.